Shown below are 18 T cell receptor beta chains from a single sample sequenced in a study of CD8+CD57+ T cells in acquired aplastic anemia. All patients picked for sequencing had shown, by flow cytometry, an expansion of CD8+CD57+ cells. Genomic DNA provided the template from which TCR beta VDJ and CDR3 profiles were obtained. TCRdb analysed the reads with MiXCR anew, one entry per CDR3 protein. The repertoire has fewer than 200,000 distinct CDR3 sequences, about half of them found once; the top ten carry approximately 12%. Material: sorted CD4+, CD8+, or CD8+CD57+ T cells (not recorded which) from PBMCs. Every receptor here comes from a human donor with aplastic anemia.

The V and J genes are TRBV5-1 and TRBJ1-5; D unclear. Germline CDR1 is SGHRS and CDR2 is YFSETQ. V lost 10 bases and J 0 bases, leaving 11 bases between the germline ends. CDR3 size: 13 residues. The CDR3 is CASRPDSNQPQHF. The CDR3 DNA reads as TGCGCCTCACGACCCGATAGCAATCAGCCCCAGCATTTT.

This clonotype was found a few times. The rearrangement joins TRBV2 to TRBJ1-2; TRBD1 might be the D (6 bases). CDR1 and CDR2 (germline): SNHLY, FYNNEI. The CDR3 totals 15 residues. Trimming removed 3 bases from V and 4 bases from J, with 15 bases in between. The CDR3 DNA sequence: TGTGCCAGCAGTGACCAGGGGCCGAGGGGCTATGGCTACACCTTC. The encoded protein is CASSDQGPRGYGYTF.

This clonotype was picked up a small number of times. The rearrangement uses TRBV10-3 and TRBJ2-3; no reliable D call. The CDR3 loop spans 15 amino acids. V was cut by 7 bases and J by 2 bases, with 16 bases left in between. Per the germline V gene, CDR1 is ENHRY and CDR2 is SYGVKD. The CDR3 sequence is CAIKRSASLTDTQYF. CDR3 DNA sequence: TGTGCCATCAAACGATCGGCCAGCCTCACAGATACGCAGTATTTT.

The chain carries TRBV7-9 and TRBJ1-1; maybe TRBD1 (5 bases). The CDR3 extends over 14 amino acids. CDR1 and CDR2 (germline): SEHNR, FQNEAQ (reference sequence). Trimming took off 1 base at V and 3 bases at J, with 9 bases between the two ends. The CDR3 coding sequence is TGTGCCAGCAGCTTAGTTGTGGGGGACACTGAAGCTTTCTTT. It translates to CASSLVVGDTEAFF.

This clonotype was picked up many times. CDR3 nucleotide sequence: TGTGCCAGCAGCCGGTCGGACGGAGCCTACGAGCAGTACTTC. This sequence encodes CASSRSDGAYEQYF. The chain joins TRBV7-9 to TRBJ2-7, with D unclear. V was clipped by 5 bases and J by 2 bases, with 13 bases between them. Germline CDR1 reads SEHNR; CDR2 reads FQNEAQ (reference sequence). The CDR3 extends over 14 amino acids. The full variable domain, its missing parts supplied by reference TRBV7-9 and TRBJ2-7, is DTGVSQNPRHKITKRGQNVTFRCDPISEHNRLYWYRQTLGQGPEFLTYFQNEAQLEKSRLLSDRFSAERPKGSFSTLEIQRTEQGDSAMYLCASSRSDGAYEQYFGPGTRLTVT.

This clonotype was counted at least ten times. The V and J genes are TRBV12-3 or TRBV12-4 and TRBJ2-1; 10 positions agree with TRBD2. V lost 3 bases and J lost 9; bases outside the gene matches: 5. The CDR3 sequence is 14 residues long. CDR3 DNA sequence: TGTGCCAGCAGTTTTGGGACTAGCGTCAGTGAGCAGTTCTTC. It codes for CASSFGTSVSEQFF.

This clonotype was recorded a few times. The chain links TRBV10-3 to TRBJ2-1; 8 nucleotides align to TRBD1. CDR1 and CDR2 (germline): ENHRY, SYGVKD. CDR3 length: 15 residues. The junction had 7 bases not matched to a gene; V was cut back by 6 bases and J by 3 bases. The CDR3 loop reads CAIRGDRGLYNEQFF. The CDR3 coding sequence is TGTGCCATCAGGGGAGACAGGGGTCTCTACAATGAGCAGTTCTTC.

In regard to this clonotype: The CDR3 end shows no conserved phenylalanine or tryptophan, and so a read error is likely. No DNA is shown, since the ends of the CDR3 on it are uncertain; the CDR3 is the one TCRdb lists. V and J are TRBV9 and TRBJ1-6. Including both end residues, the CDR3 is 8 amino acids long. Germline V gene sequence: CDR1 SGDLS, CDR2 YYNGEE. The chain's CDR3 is CASSQDTI.

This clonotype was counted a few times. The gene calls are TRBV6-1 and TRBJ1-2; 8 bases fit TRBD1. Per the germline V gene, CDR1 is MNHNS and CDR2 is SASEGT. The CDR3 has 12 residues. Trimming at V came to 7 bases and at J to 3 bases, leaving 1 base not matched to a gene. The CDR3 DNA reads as TGTGCCAGCACGGACAGGGACTATGGCTACACCTTC. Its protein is CASTDRDYGYTF.

This CDR3 is CASSQDWGSEQYF. CDR3 nucleotides: TGTGCCAGCAGCCAAGATTGGGGCTCCGAGCAGTACTTC. The chain recombines TRBV9 with TRBJ2-7; a possible D gene is TRBD1 (5 bases). V lost 4 bases to trimming and J lost 6 bases, with 14 bases between them. This CDR3 region has 13 residues. Germline V CDR1 and CDR2: SGDLS, YYNGEE.

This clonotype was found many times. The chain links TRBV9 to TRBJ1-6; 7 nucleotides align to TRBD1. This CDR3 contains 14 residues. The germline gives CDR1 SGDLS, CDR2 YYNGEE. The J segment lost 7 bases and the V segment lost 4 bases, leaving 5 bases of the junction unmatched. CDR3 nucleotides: TGTGCCAGCAGCTCGACAGGGAACAATTCACCCCTCCACTTT. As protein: CASSSTGNNSPLHF.

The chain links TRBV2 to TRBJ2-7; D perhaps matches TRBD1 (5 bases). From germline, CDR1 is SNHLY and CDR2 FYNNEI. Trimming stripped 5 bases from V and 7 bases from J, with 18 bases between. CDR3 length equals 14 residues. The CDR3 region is CASSYDSGLGEQYF. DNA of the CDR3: TGTGCCAGCAGTTATGACAGTGGTTTGGGGGAGCAGTACTTC.

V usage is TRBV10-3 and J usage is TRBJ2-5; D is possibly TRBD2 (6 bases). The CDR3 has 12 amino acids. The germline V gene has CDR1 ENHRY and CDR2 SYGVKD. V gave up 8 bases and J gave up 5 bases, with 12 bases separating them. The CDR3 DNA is TGTGCCATCGGAGCAGGAGGGGAGACCCAGTACTTC. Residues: CAIGAGGETQYF.

The DNA of the CDR3 is TGTGCCAGCAGCTCCACCGGGGGCTATGGTGGCTACACCTTC. It yields the protein CASSSTGGYGGYTF. This rearrangement joins TRBV7-6 to TRBJ1-2; D is possibly TRBD1 (6 bases). Looked up from germline, CDR1 is SGHVS and CDR2 is FNYEAQ. This CDR3 contains 14 residues. The V end was cut by 4 bases, the J end by 7 bases, with 16 bases between.

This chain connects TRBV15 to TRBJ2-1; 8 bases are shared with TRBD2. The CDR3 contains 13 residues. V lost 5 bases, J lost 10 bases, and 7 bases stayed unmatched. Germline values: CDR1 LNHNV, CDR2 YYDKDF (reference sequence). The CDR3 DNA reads TGTGCCACCAGCTACGAAGGACTAGCCGAGCAGTTCTTC. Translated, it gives CATSYEGLAEQFF.

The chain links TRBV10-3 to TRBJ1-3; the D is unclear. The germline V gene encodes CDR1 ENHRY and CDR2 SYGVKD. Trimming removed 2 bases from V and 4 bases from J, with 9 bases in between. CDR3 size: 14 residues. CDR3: CAISERQTGNTIYF. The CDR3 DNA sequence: TGTGCCATCAGTGAGCGTCAGACGGGAAACACCATATATTTT.

CDR3 nucleotides: TGTGCCACCAGCAGAGGGACGAACACTGAAGCTTTCTTT. Its translation is CATSRGTNTEAFF. V usage is TRBV15 and J usage is TRBJ1-1; D call uncertain. With 1 base removed from V and 1 base from J, the gap between germline ends came to 4 bases. Germline V gene lookup returns CDR1 LNHNV and CDR2 YYDKDF (reference sequence). This CDR3 has 13 residues.

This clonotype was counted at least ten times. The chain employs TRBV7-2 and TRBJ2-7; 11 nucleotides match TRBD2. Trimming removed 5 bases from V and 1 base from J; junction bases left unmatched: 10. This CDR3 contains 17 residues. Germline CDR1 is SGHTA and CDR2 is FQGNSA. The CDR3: CASSPVVAGGGSYEQYF. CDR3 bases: TGTGCCAGCAGCCCAGTCGTAGCGGGGGGGGGGTCCTACGAGCAGTACTTC.